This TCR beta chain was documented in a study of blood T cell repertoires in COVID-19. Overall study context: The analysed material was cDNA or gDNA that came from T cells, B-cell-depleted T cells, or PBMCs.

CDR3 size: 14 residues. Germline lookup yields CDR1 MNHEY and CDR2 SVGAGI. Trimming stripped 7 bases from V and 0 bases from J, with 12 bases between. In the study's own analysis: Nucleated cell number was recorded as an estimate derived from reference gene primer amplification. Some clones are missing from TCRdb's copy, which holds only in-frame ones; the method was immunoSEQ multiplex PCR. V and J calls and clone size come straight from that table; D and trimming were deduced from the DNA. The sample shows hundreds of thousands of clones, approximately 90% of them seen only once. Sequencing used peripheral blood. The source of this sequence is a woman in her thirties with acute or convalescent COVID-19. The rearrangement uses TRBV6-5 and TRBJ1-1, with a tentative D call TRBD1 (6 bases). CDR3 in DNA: TGTGCCAGCACCCCGGGACACTTGAACACTGAAGCTTTCTTT. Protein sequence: CASTPGHLNTEAFF.